This T cell receptor beta chain came from a study of cytomegalovirus exposure and HLA in healthy donors. The study's findings and limits: Using the classifier, cytomegalovirus status was reportedly diagnosed with high specificity and sensitivity.

The PCR contained 60 Vbeta and 13 Jbeta primers. The assay was immunoSEQ multiplex PCR, and TCRdb's table has in-frame clones only and misses some. The data hold roughly 150,000 clones, with around four fifths observed a single time. To note about this clone: Its specificity is not known.

In germline, CDR1 is SQVTM, CDR2 ANQGSEA. The CDR3 extends over 15 amino acids. V lost 7 bases, J lost 4 bases, and 10 bases stayed unmatched. The study sampled nominally healthy donors, though unrecorded immune exposures were likely. The material sequenced was PBMCs. This chain connects TRBV29-1 to TRBJ1-5, with 10 nucleotides matching TRBD1. This clonotype originated in a man younger than 45 in good health and CMV-seronegative. CDR3 sequence (DNA): TGCAGCGCGCTCGGGACAGGGGAAGGAAATCAGCCCCAGCATTTT. This translates into CSALGTGEGNQPQHF.